Only a few counts were recorded for the clone carrying this T cell receptor beta chain. Its antigen is undetermined. The CDR3 extends over 15 amino acids. Between the trimmed V and J ends, which lost 4 bases and 0 bases, there was a span of 13 bases. Germline CDR1 reads SGHRS; CDR2 reads YFSETQ. This record comes from a study of blood T cells in healthy people across ages. Whole-study results and caveats: The unsorted PBMCs prevented any conclusive comparison of naive versus antigen-experienced cells.

A sample-barcoded 5' primer and a J-beta primer mix were used in a second PCR of about 7 to 12 cycles. TCRdb reanalysed the 5' RACE reads using MiXCR and keeps one entry per CDR3 protein. The data contain over 700,000 distinct CDR3 sequences, approximately 25% of them singletons. Another study also made use of these data, one on T cells of mothers and their children.

The TCR sequence derives from a boy aged 10-17 years in good health. Sequencing used blood. V usage is TRBV5-1 and J usage is TRBJ2-5, with D perhaps matching TRBD1 (7 bases). CDR3 amino acids: CASSGGTEDQETQYF. As DNA, the CDR3 is TGCGCCAGCAGCGGAGGGACAGAAGACCAAGAGACCCAGTACTTC.